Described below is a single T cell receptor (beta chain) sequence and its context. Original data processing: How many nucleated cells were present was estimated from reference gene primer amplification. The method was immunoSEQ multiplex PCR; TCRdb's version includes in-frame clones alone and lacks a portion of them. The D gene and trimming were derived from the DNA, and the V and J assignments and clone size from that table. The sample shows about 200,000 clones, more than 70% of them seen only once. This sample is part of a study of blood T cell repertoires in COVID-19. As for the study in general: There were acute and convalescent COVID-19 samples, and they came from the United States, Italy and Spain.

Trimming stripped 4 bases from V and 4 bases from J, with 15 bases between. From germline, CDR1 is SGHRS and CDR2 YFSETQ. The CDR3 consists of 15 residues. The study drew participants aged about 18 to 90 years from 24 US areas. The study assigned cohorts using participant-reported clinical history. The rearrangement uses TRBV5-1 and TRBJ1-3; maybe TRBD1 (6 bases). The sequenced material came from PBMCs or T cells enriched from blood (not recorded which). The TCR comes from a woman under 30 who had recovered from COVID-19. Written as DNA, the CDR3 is TGCGCCAGCAGCCCCAGGGGCGTCGACGGAAACACCATATATTTT. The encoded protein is CASSPRGVDGNTIYF.